These T cell receptor beta chains were read from a single sample in a study of T-cell memory formation after mild COVID-19. MiXCR was run by TCRdb on the 5' RACE reads, yielding one entry per CDR3 protein. The sample yields under 600,000 distinct CDR3 sequences, less than 25% seen once. Sample: PBMCs or a T cell subset sorted from them (not recorded which). The receptors come from an adult woman who had mild COVID-19 (a few samples of this study predate the infection). Cell type and time point are not known. CDR3s include the opening cysteine and the closing phenylalanine or tryptophan. The order of the fields is clone size, D gene, V gene, J gene, CDR3 length, CDR3 DNA, CDR3 protein. The D gene is left open where the match is weak. Only some rows state a clone size, as once, few, many or a class for expanded clones.

size: .; D: .; V: TRBV7-2; J: TRBJ2-3; length: 15; DNA: TGTGCCAGCAGCCGCGCATCGGGCCTCACAGATACGCAGTATTTT; CDR3: CASSRASGLTDTQYF
size: many; D: .; V: TRBV12-3/TRBV12-4; J: TRBJ2-3; length: 14; DNA: TGTGCCAGCAGTGGGGGATTCAACACAGATACGCAGTATTTT; CDR3: CASSGGFNTDTQYF
size: .; D: TRBD1; V: TRBV9; J: TRBJ1-2; length: 15; DNA: TGTGCCAGCAGTCCGGACAGGGGGCAGTACGATGGCTACACCTTC; CDR3: CASSPDRGQYDGYTF
size: .; D: .; V: TRBV11-2; J: TRBJ1-2; length: 15; DNA: TGTGCCAGCAGCTTAGGACGAGGGACTGAATATGGCTACACCTTC; CDR3: CASSLGRGTEYGYTF
size: .; D: .; V: TRBV7-2; J: TRBJ1-1; length: 16; DNA: TGTGCCAGCAGCTTAGCCAGGGGTCTGCTGGGGGGTGAAGCTTTCTTT; CDR3: CASSLARGLLGGEAFF
size: .; D: .; V: TRBV7-2; J: TRBJ1-2; length: 13; DNA: TGTGCCAGCAGCTCACGGAGGGGAGATGGCTACACCTTC; CDR3: CASSSRRGDGYTF
size: few; D: .; V: TRBV23-1; J: TRBJ1-5; length: 14; DNA: TGCGCCAGCAGTCTTGGACCCAGAGGTCAGCCCCAGCATTTT; CDR3: CASSLGPRGQPQHF
size: few; D: TRBD1; V: TRBV5-1; J: TRBJ1-3; length: 15; DNA: TGCGCCAGCAGCTCGGGACAGGCAACTGGAAACACCATATATTTT; CDR3: CASSSGQATGNTIYF
size: few; D: TRBD1; V: TRBV20-1; J: TRBJ2-5; length: 15; DNA: TGCAGTGCTAGTGGTGAGGGGGCGGTGGAAGAGACCCAGTACTTC; CDR3: CSASGEGAVEETQYF
size: .; D: .; V: TRBV20-1; J: TRBJ2-1; length: 16; DNA: TGCAGTGCTAGAAGGCGAGGGCAGGGGAGCTACAATGAGCAGTTCTTC; CDR3: CSARRRGQGSYNEQFF
size: few; D: .; V: TRBV6-4; J: TRBJ2-1; length: 11; DNA: TGTGCCAGCGGTTACGGCCATGAGCAGTTCTTC; CDR3: CASGYGHEQFF
size: .; D: TRBD1; V: TRBV7-3; J: TRBJ1-3; length: 15; DNA: TGTGCCAGCAGCTTGGGGACAGGGTTCGGAAACACCATATATTTT; CDR3: CASSLGTGFGNTIYF
size: few; D: .; V: TRBV5-1; J: TRBJ1-2; length: 14; DNA: TGCGCCAGCAGCTTGGTTGGGGCGAACTATGGCTACACCTTC; CDR3: CASSLVGANYGYTF
size: .; D: .; V: TRBV15; J: TRBJ2-7; length: 16; DNA: TGTGCCACCAGCAGAGGAGTCAAGGAGGGGGTCTACGAGCAGTACTTC; CDR3: CATSRGVKEGVYEQYF
size: few; D: TRBD1; V: TRBV12-3/TRBV12-4; J: TRBJ2-7; length: 16; DNA: TGTGCCAGCAGTTGGTCCGGGACAGGACGCCCCTACGAGCAGTACTTC; CDR3: CASSWSGTGRPYEQYF
size: .; D: .; V: TRBV5-5; J: TRBJ2-3; length: 15; DNA: TGTGCCAGCAGCCCCTTTGGGACTAGCACAGATACGCAGTATTTT; CDR3: CASSPFGTSTDTQYF
size: few; D: .; V: TRBV27; J: TRBJ1-6; length: 15; DNA: TGTGCCAGCATGGTTAGGGGTTCATATAATTCACCCCTCCACTTT; CDR3: CASMVRGSYNSPLHF
size: .; D: .; V: TRBV4-1; J: TRBJ1-4; length: 16; DNA: TGCGCCAGCAGCCAGTATACCGGGACCCCCGGGGAAAAACTGTTTTTT; CDR3: CASSQYTGTPGEKLFF
size: few; D: TRBD2; V: TRBV6-5; J: TRBJ2-2; length: 17; DNA: TGTGCCAGCAGACTCGGGACTAGCGCGTCGAACACCGGGGAGCTGTTTTTT; CDR3: CASRLGTSASNTGELFF
size: many; D: .; V: TRBV10-2; J: TRBJ2-2; length: 14; DNA: TGCGCCAGCAGTGAGGGGGTGAACACCGGGGAGCTGTTTTTT; CDR3: CASSEGVNTGELFF
size: .; D: .; V: TRBV11-3; J: TRBJ2-2; length: 12; DNA: TGTGCCAGCAGCTGGGATGCCGGGGAGCTGTTTTTT; CDR3: CASSWDAGELFF
size: .; D: .; V: TRBV20-1; J: TRBJ1-1; length: 13; DNA: TGCAGTGCTAAAGAGGGGGGGAACACTGAAGCTTTCTTT; CDR3: CSAKEGGNTEAFF
size: few; D: .; V: TRBV4-1; J: TRBJ1-5; length: 14; DNA: TGCGCCAGCAGCCGGACGGCGAGCAATCAGCCCCAGCATTTT; CDR3: CASSRTASNQPQHF
size: many; D: .; V: TRBV19; J: TRBJ1-1; length: 14; DNA: TGTGCCAGTATAAACACGGAAGGTAACACTGAAGCTTTCTTT; CDR3: CASINTEGNTEAFF
size: few; D: .; V: TRBV18; J: TRBJ2-1; length: 13; DNA: TGTGCCAGCTCACCTATCAGGTACAATGAGCAGTTCTTC; CDR3: CASSPIRYNEQFF
size: .; D: TRBD1; V: TRBV6-2/TRBV6-3; J: TRBJ2-1; length: 15; DNA: TGTGCCAGCAGTAGACAGGGGGAGGGCTACAATGAGCAGTTCTTC; CDR3: CASSRQGEGYNEQFF
size: .; D: .; V: TRBV18; J: TRBJ1-1; length: 13; DNA: TGTGCCAGCTCACCCGCCCCGGGGGAGGAAGCTTTCTTT; CDR3: CASSPAPGEEAFF
size: .; D: TRBD1; V: TRBV3-1; J: TRBJ1-2; length: 13; DNA: TGTGCCAGCAGCCAGGAGTGGCGAGGGGGCTGTACCTTC; CDR3: CASSQEWRGGCTF
size: .; D: .; V: TRBV30; J: TRBJ2-3; length: 11; DNA: TGTGCCTGGAGGGGGGCAGATACGCAGTATTTT; CDR3: CAWRGADTQYF
size: few; D: .; V: TRBV24-1; J: TRBJ2-5; length: 15; DNA: TGTGCCACCAGTCACCCACCAGGGGAGCAAGAGACCCAGTACTTC; CDR3: CATSHPPGEQETQYF
size: .; D: .; V: TRBV7-9; J: TRBJ2-1; length: 13; DNA: TGTGCCAGCAGCGATCCAGGAAGGGACGAAGCGTTCTTC; CDR3: CASSDPGRDEAFF
size: .; D: .; V: TRBV20-1; J: TRBJ1-5; length: 16; DNA: TGCAGTGCTCGGCAGTTCGGAGGGACTAGCAATCAGCCCCAGCATTTT; CDR3: CSARQFGGTSNQPQHF
size: .; D: TRBD2; V: TRBV5-1; J: TRBJ2-7; length: 15; DNA: TGCGCCAGCAGCTTCCTAGCGGGGGTAGCCTACGAGCAGTACTTC; CDR3: CASSFLAGVAYEQYF
size: few; D: TRBD1; V: TRBV24-1; J: TRBJ1-4; length: 14; DNA: TGTGCCACCAGCCGACAGGGGGCCGGCGAAAAACTGTTTTTT; CDR3: CATSRQGAGEKLFF
size: .; D: TRBD2; V: TRBV6-2/TRBV6-3; J: TRBJ2-2; length: 15; DNA: TGTGCCAGCAGCCCCACCGGGACTAGCGTCGGGGAGCTGTTTTTT; CDR3: CASSPTGTSVGELFF
size: .; D: TRBD2; V: TRBV14; J: TRBJ2-3; length: 13; DNA: TGTGCCAGCAGACTAGCGGGAGTGGATACGCAGTATTTT; CDR3: CASRLAGVDTQYF
size: few; D: TRBD1; V: TRBV5-6; J: TRBJ1-2; length: 15; DNA: TGTGCCAGCTCCCCGCCTGACAGGGAGCTCTATGGCTACACCTTC; CDR3: CASSPPDRELYGYTF
size: .; D: TRBD2; V: TRBV3-1; J: TRBJ2-3; length: 17; DNA: TGTGCCAGCAGCCTTACAGGGAGCGGGGGGCTCACAGATACGCAGTATTTT; CDR3: CASSLTGSGGLTDTQYF
size: few; D: .; V: TRBV29-1; J: TRBJ1-1; length: 12; DNA: TGCAGCGTTTTAGGCGTGGGGACTGAAGCTTTCTTT; CDR3: CSVLGVGTEAFF
size: .; D: .; V: TRBV2; J: TRBJ1-6; length: 14; DNA: TGTGCCAGCAGTGAAGCGGACGGGGCCTCACCCCTCCACTTT; CDR3: CASSEADGASPLHF
size: .; D: TRBD1; V: TRBV11-2; J: TRBJ2-5; length: 14; DNA: TGTGCCAGCAGCCCTTTTACAGGGGGAGAGACCCAGTACTTC; CDR3: CASSPFTGGETQYF
size: .; D: .; V: TRBV7-8; J: TRBJ2-3; length: 14; DNA: TGTGCCAGCAGCCCGAGCAGGGCATCGGATACGCAGTATTTT; CDR3: CASSPSRASDTQYF
size: .; D: .; V: TRBV6-2/TRBV6-3; J: TRBJ2-1; length: 14; DNA: TGTGCCAGCAGAAGGGACAACACCTACAATGAGCAGTTCTTC; CDR3: CASRRDNTYNEQFF
size: .; D: .; V: TRBV5-1; J: TRBJ1-1; length: 16; DNA: TGCGCCAGCAGGCCAGGGACGGTCGAGCCGAACACTGAAGCTTTCTTT; CDR3: CASRPGTVEPNTEAFF
size: few; D: .; V: TRBV5-5; J: TRBJ1-2; length: 16; DNA: TGTGCCAGCAGCTTGGCCTCGGGGCAGACTAACTATGGCTACACCTTC; CDR3: CASSLASGQTNYGYTF
size: few; D: .; V: TRBV6-1; J: TRBJ2-7; length: 16; DNA: TGTGCCAGCACCGGGAGTTGGGGGACAGCCTCCTACGAGCAGTACTTC; CDR3: CASTGSWGTASYEQYF
size: few; D: TRBD2; V: TRBV5-6; J: TRBJ2-7; length: 16; DNA: TGTGCCAGCAGCTTGTGGACTAGCGGGACCAACTACGAGCAGTACTTC; CDR3: CASSLWTSGTNYEQYF
size: .; D: .; V: TRBV5-8; J: TRBJ2-3; length: 15; DNA: TGTGCCAGCAGCTCCAGGGTGGTTAGGACAGATACGCAGTATTTT; CDR3: CASSSRVVRTDTQYF
size: few; D: TRBD1; V: TRBV27; J: TRBJ1-2; length: 14; DNA: TGTGCCAGCAGAAGGGACAGATCTAACTATGGCTACACCTTC; CDR3: CASRRDRSNYGYTF
size: few; D: .; V: TRBV7-2; J: TRBJ2-1; length: 13; DNA: TGTGCCAGCAGCTCCACCTTACGCAATGAGCAGTTCTTC; CDR3: CASSSTLRNEQFF
size: .; D: TRBD1; V: TRBV5-4; J: TRBJ2-5; length: 15; DNA: TGTGCCAGCAGCCAATCCGGACAGGGGGGATCAATCCCGTACTTC; CDR3: CASSQSGQGGSIPYF
size: few; D: .; V: TRBV11-3; J: TRBJ2-7; length: 15; DNA: TGTGCCAGCAGCTCCTCAAAAGGGGCCTCCTACGAGCAGTACTTC; CDR3: CASSSSKGASYEQYF
size: few; D: TRBD2; V: TRBV11-3; J: TRBJ2-3; length: 17; DNA: TGTGCCAGCAGCTTAGGAGGCCTAGCGGGGTACACAGATACGCAGTATTTT; CDR3: CASSLGGLAGYTDTQYF
size: many; D: .; V: TRBV12-3/TRBV12-4; J: TRBJ2-7; length: 12; DNA: TGTGCCAGCAGTCCTGGGCGTTACGAGCAGTACTTC; CDR3: CASSPGRYEQYF
size: .; D: .; V: TRBV7-9; J: TRBJ2-6; length: 15; DNA: TGTGCCAGCAGCTTAATTCTCTCTGGGGCCAACGTCCTGACTTTC; CDR3: CASSLILSGANVLTF
size: .; D: TRBD2; V: TRBV6-6; J: TRBJ2-1; length: 17; DNA: TGTGCCAGCAGTCCCCTCGACGGACTAGCGGGGGGTGGACAACAGTTCTTC; CDR3: CASSPLDGLAGGGQQFF